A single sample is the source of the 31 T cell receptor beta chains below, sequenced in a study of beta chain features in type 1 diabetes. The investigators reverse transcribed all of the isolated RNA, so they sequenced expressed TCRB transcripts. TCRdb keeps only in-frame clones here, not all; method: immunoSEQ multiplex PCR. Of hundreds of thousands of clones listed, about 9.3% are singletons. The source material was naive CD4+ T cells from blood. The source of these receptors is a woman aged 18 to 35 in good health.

CDR3 amino acids: CASSRTQGNYGYTF. In DNA form, the CDR3 reads TGTGCCAGCAGCAGGACACAGGGGAACTATGGCTACACCTTC. The chain couples TRBV6-6 to TRBJ1-2, with 7 positions matching TRBD1. J was trimmed by 2 bases and V by 6 bases; bases with no gene match: 6. This CDR3 comprises 14 residues. Germline V lookup: CDR1 MNHNY, CDR2 SVGAGI (reference sequence).

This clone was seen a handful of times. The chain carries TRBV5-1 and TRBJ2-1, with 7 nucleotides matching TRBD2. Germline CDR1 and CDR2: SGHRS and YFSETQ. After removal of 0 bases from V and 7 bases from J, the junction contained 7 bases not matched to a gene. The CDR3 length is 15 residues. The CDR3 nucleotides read TGCGCCAGCAGCTTGGTGGGCGGGAGCTGGAATGAGCAGTTCTTC. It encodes CASSLVGGSWNEQFF.

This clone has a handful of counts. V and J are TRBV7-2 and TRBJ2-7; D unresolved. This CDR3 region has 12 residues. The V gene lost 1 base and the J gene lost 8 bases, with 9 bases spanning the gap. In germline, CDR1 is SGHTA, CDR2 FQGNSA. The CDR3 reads CASSLDIAQQYF. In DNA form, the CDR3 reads TGTGCCAGCAGCTTAGATATAGCACAGCAGTACTTC.

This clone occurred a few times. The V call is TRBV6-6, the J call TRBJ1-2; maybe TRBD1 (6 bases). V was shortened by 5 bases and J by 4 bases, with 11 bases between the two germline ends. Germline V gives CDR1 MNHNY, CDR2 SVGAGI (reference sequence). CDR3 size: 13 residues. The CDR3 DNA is TGTGCCAGCAGTCGGCAGGGGAGCTATGGCTACACCTTC. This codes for CASSRQGSYGYTF.

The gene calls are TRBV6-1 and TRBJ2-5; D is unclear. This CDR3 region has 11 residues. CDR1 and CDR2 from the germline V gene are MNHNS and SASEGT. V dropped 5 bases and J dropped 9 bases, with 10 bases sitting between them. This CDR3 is CASSYVGAQYF. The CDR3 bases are TGTGCCAGCAGTTACGTAGGAGCCCAGTACTTC.

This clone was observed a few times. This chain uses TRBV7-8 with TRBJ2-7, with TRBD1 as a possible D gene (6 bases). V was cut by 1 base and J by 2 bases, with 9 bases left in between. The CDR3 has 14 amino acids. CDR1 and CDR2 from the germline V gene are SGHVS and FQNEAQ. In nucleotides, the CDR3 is TGTGCCAGCAGCTTAGAAGGGGGAGCCTACGAGCAGTACTTC. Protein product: CASSLEGGAYEQYF.

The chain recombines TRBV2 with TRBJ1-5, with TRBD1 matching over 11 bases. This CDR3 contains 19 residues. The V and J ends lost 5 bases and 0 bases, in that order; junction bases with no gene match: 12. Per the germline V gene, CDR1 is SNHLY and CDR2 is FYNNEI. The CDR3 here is CASSLPGQGDWYSNQPQHF. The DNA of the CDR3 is TGTGCCAGCAGTCTCCCGGGACAGGGGGACTGGTATAGCAATCAGCCCCAGCATTTT.

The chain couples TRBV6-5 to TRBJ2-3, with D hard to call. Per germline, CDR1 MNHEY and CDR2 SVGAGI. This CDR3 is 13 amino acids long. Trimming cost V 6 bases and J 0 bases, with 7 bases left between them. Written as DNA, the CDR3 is TGTGCCAGCAGAAGCCCCAGCACAGATACGCAGTATTTT. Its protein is CASRSPSTDTQYF.

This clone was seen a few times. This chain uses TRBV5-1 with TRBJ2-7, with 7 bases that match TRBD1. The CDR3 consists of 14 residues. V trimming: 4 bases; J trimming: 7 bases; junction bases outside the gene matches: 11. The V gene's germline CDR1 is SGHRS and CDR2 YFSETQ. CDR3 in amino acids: CASSPATGMMEQYF. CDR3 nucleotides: TGCGCCAGCAGCCCCGCGACAGGGATGATGGAGCAGTACTTC.

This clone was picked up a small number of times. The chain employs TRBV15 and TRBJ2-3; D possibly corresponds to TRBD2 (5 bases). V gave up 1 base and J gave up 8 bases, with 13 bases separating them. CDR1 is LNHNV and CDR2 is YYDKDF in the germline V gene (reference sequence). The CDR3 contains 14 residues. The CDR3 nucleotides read TGTGCCACCAGCAGAGCCACCGAAGAGGGTACGCAGTATTTT. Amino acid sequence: CATSRATEEGTQYF.

CDR3 DNA sequence: TGTGCCAGCAGGGGGACTAGCGCCACCGGGGCCCAGTACTTC. This translates into CASRGTSATGAQYF. This chain connects TRBV6-6 to TRBJ2-5; 10 bases fit TRBD2. This CDR3 is 14 amino acids long. The germline CDR1 and CDR2 sequences are MNHNY and SVGAGI (reference sequence). With V trimmed by 6 bases and J by 9 bases, 10 bases remained unmatched.

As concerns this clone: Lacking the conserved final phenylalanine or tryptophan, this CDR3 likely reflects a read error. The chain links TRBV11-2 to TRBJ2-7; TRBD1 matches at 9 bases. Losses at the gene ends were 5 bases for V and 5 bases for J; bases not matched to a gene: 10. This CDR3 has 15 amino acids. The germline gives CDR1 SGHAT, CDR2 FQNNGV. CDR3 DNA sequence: TGTGCCAGCAGCCGTGGGACAGGGCAATTGCACGAGCAGTACCTC. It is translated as CASSRGTGQLHEQYL.

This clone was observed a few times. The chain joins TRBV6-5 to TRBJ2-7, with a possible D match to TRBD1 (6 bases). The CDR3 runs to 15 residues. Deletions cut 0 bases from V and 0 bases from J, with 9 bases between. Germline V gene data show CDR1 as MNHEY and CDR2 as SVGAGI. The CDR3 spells CASSYSRDISYEQYF. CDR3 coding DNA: TGTGCCAGCAGTTACTCTCGGGACATCTCCTACGAGCAGTACTTC.

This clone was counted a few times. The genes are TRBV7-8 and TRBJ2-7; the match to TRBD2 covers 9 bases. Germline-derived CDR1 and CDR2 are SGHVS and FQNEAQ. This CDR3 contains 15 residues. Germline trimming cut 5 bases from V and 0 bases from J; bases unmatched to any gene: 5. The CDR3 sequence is CASSASSGISYEQYF. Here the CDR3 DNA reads TGTGCCAGCAGCGCATCTAGCGGGATCTCCTACGAGCAGTACTTC.

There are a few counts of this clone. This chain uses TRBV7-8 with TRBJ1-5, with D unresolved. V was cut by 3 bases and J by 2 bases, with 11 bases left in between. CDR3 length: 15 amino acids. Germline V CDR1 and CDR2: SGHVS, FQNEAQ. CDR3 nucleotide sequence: TGTGCCAGCAGCTTTTCTGAGGGAGGCAATCAGCCCCAGCATTTT. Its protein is CASSFSEGGNQPQHF.

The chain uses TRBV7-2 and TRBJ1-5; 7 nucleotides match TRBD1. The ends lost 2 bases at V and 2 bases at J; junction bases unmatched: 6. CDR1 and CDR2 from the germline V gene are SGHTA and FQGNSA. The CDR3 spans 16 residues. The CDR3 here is CASSLSIDRGNQPQHF. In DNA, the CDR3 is TGTGCCAGCAGCTTATCGATAGACAGGGGCAATCAGCCCCAGCATTTT.

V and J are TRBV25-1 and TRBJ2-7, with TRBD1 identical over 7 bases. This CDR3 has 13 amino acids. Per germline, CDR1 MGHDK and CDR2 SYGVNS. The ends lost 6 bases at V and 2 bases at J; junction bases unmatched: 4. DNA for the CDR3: TGTGCCAGCAGGACAGGGCTTACCTACGAGCAGTACTTC. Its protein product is CASRTGLTYEQYF.

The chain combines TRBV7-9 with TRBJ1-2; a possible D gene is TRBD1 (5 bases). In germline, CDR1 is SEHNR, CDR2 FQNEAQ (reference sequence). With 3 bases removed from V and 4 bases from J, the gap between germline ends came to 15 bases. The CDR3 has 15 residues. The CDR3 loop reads CASSLSSAGPYGYTF. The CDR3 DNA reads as TGTGCCAGCAGCTTGTCGTCTGCAGGGCCCTATGGCTACACCTTC.

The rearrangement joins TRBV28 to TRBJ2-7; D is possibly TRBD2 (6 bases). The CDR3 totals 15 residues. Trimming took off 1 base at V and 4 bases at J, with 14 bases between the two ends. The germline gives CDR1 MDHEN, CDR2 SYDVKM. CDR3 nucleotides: TGTGCCAGCAGTTTATCCCGGGAGTATGCGTACGAGCAGTACTTC. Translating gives CASSLSREYAYEQYF.

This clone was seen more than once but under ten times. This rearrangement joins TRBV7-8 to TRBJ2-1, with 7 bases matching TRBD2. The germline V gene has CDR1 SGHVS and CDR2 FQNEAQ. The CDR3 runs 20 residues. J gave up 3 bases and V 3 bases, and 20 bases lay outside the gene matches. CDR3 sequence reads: CASSFGGFSGRRNGYNEQFF. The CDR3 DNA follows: TGTGCCAGCAGCTTTGGGGGGTTTAGCGGGCGCCGGAACGGCTACAATGAGCAGTTCTTC.

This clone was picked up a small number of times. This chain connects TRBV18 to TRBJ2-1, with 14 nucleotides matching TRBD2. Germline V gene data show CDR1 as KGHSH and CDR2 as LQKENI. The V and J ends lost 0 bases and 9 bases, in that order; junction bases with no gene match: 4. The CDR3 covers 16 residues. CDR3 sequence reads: CASSPPGTSGRGEQFF. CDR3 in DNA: TGTGCCAGCTCACCACCCGGGACTAGCGGGAGAGGTGAGCAGTTCTTC.

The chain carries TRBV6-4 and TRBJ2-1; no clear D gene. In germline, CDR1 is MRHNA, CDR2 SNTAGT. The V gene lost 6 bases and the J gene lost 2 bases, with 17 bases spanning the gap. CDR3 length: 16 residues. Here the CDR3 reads CASRRRRLTPYNEQFF. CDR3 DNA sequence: TGTGCCAGCAGACGGCGAAGACTTACTCCCTACAATGAGCAGTTCTTC.

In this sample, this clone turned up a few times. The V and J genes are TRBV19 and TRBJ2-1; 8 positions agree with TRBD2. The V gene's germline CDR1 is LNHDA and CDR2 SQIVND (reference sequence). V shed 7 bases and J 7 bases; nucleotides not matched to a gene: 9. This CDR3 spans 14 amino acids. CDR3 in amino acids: CASMSGGPVNEQFF. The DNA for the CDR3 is TGTGCCAGTATGAGCGGGGGCCCTGTAAATGAGCAGTTCTTC.

CDR3 nucleotide sequence: TGTGCCAGTAGATTTACTGGACTGAATGAAAAACTGTTTTTT. This gives the protein CASRFTGLNEKLFF. V gene TRBV19 combines with J gene TRBJ1-4; D not resolved. The CDR3 contains 14 residues. V was pared by 6 bases and J by 5 bases, with 13 bases between. The V gene's germline CDR1 is LNHDA and CDR2 SQIVND (reference sequence).

CDR3: CASSLGGDGTEAFF. CDR3 bases: TGCGCCAGCAGCTTGGGCGGGGATGGCACTGAAGCTTTCTTT. The chain recombines TRBV5-1 with TRBJ1-1; D gene ambiguous. Germline assignment: CDR1 SGHRS and CDR2 YFSETQ. Trimming shortened V by 0 bases and J by 4 bases, and 10 bases separated the two germline ends. This CDR3 contains 14 residues.

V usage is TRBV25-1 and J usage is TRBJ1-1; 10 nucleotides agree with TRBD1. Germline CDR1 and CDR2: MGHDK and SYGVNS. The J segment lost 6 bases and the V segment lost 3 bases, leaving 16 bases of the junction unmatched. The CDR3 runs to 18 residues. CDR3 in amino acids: CASSEPSLGQGFFAEAFF. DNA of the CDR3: TGTGCCAGCAGTGAGCCTTCTTTGGGACAGGGGTTCTTCGCTGAAGCTTTCTTT.

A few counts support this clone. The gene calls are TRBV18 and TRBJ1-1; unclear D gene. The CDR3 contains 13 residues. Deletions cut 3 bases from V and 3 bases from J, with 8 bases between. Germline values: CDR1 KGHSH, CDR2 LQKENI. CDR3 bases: TGTGCCAGCTCACCCCTTCACTACACTGAAGCTTTCTTT. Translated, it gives CASSPLHYTEAFF.

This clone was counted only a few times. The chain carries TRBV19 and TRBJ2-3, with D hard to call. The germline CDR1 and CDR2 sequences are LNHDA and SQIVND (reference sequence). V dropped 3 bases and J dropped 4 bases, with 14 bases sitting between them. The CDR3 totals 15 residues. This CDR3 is CASSISSFRADTQYF. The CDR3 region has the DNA TGTGCCAGTAGTATCTCCTCGTTTCGGGCAGATACGCAGTATTTT.

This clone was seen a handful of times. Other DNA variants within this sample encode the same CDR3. The CDR3 loop reads CASSSSNEQFF. The CDR3 nucleotides are TGCGCCAGCAGCTCTTCTAATGAGCAGTTCTTC. The chain joins TRBV5-1 to TRBJ2-1; D call uncertain. The length of the CDR3 is 11 residues. Germline assignment: CDR1 SGHRS and CDR2 YFSETQ. V was cut by 3 bases and J by 7 bases, with 5 bases left in between.

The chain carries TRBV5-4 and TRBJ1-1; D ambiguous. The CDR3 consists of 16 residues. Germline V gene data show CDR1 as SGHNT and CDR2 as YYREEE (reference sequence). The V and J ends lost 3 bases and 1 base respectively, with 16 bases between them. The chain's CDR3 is CASSSPPVQENTEAFF. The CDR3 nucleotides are TGTGCCAGCAGCTCCCCTCCAGTTCAGGAGAACACTGAAGCTTTCTTT.

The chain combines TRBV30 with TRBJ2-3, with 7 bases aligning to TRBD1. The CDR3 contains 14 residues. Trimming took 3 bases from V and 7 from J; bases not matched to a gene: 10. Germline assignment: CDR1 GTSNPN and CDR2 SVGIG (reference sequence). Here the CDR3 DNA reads TGTGCCTGGAGCAAGACAGGGTTATCTTATACGCAGTATTTT. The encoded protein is CAWSKTGLSYTQYF.